A single sample gave rise to the 18 T cell receptor beta chains below, sequenced in a study of beta chain features in type 1 diabetes. Isolated RNA was reverse transcribed in full, so expressed TCRB transcripts were sequenced. Sequencing used immunoSEQ multiplex PCR; TCRdb keeps in-frame clones, though not all of them. The data hold hundreds of thousands of clones, with 13% observed a single time. No cognate antigen is known for these TCRs. Study-level results: Among all four CD4+ subsets, Type 1 diabetes patients had TCRB CDR3s that were moderately but significantly shorter.

Sequencing input: naive CD4+ T cells from blood. All receptors come from a man younger than 35 with type 1 diabetes.

The chain recombines TRBV6-6 with TRBJ1-2, with a weak D call TRBD1 (5 bases). V was pared by 0 bases and J by 3 bases, with 11 bases between. CDR1 is MNHNY and CDR2 is SVGAGI in the germline V gene (reference sequence). The CDR3 sequence is 15 residues long. CDR3 region: CASSYSRGFDYGYTF. CDR3 sequence (DNA): TGTGCCAGCAGTTACTCGCGGGGGTTTGACTATGGCTACACCTTC.

This clone was recorded a few times. V is TRBV10-3 and J is TRBJ2-2; 7 nucleotides match TRBD2. Germline values: CDR1 ENHRY, CDR2 SYGVKD. V trimming: 3 bases; J trimming: 6 bases; junction bases outside the gene matches: 1. The CDR3 consists of 13 residues. The CDR3 nucleotides read TGTGCCATCAGTGATGGGAGGGCCGGGGAGCTGTTTTTT. Residues: CAISDGRAGELFF.

The CDR3 loop is CASSPGKGYGYTF. CDR3 DNA: TGTGCCAGCTCACCAGGGAAGGGCTATGGCTACACCTTC. This chain joins TRBV18 and TRBJ1-2; D is ambiguous. Looked up from germline, CDR1 is KGHSH and CDR2 is LQKENI. V was cut by 2 bases and J by 4 bases, with 8 bases left in between. The CDR3 runs 13 residues. Full variable domain (remainder filled in from reference TRBV18 and TRBJ1-2): NAGVMQNPRHLVRRRGQEARLRCSPMKGHSHVYWYRQLPEEGLKFMVYLQKENIIDESGMPKERFSAEFPKEGPSILRIQQVVRGDSAAYFCASSPGKGYGYTFGSGTRLTVV.

The chain joins TRBV19 to TRBJ2-1, with unresolved D. Germline V gene lookup returns CDR1 LNHDA and CDR2 SQIVND (reference sequence). Deletions cut 9 bases from V and 9 bases from J, with 24 bases between. This CDR3 has 15 residues. DNA for the CDR3: TGTGCCAGAGTGAGGCAAGGGCACAGCCGTACTGAGCAGTTCTTC. It is translated as CARVRQGHSRTEQFF. Full variable domain (outside the CDR3, taken from reference TRBV19 and TRBJ2-1): DGGITQSPKYLFRKEGQNVTLSCEQNLNHDAMYWYRQDPGQGLRLIYYSQIVNDFQKGDIAEGYSVSREKKESFPLTVTSAQKNPTAFYLCARVRQGHSRTEQFFGPGTRLTVL.

The chain couples TRBV19 to TRBJ1-1; 7 bases agree with TRBD1. This CDR3 has 16 amino acids. Looked up from germline, CDR1 is LNHDA and CDR2 is SQIVND (reference sequence). The V gene end was trimmed by 7 bases and the J gene end by 6 bases; junction bases not matched to a gene: 17. CDR3 nucleotides: TGTGCCAGTATCCTAGGGGGCACGGTTGCGGGGGCTGAAGCTTTCTTT. It is translated as CASILGGTVAGAEAFF.

This clone came up a few times. V is TRBV6-5 and J is TRBJ2-1, with D tentatively TRBD2 (5 bases). CDR3 length: 13 amino acids. The germline V and J ends were trimmed by 8 bases and 1 base, with 9 bases remaining between them. CDR1 and CDR2 (germline): MNHEY, SVGAGI. CDR3 bases: TGTGCCAGCTCCAGCGGTTCCTACAATGAGCAGTTCTTC. This encodes CASSSGSYNEQFF.

This clone occurred a few times. The chain carries TRBV30 and TRBJ2-4, with 8 bases that match TRBD1. V gave up 0 bases and J gave up 4 bases; unmatched junction bases: 11. The length of the CDR3 is 17 residues. Germline V lookup: CDR1 GTSNPN, CDR2 SVGIG (reference sequence). The CDR3 here is CAWSVGQRDRQKNIQYF. Written as DNA, the CDR3 is TGTGCCTGGAGTGTCGGTCAAAGGGACAGGCAGAAAAACATTCAGTACTTC.

J is TRBJ2-5 and V is TRBV30; 7 nucleotides align to TRBD1. Trimming took 5 bases from V and 1 from J; bases not matched to a gene: 7. This CDR3 region has 14 residues. Germline V gene lookup returns CDR1 GTSNPN and CDR2 SVGIG (reference sequence). The CDR3 DNA follows: TGTGCCTGGGATCGACAGGGCTTCCAAGAGACCCAGTACTTC. Translating it yields CAWDRQGFQETQYF.

This clone turned up a few times. The rearrangement links TRBV30 to TRBJ1-1; D is unresolved. This CDR3 contains 15 residues. From germline, CDR1 is GTSNPN and CDR2 SVGIG (reference sequence). Between the trimmed V and J ends, which lost 2 bases and 0 bases, there was a span of 13 bases. The DNA of the CDR3 is TGTGCCTGGAGTTTCGGAGGAGGTATGAACACTGAAGCTTTCTTT. It translates to CAWSFGGGMNTEAFF.

This clone was counted a few times. The J gene is TRBJ1-4, the V gene TRBV29-1; D uncertain. CDR3 length: 15 amino acids. Germline assignment: CDR1 SQVTM and CDR2 ANQGSEA. V was cut by 4 bases and J by 0 bases, with 12 bases left in between. This CDR3 is CSVAFFGTTNEKLFF. The CDR3 DNA reads TGCAGCGTTGCTTTTTTCGGAACAACTAATGAAAAACTGTTTTTT.

The rearrangement joins TRBV2 to TRBJ1-6; TRBD1 aligns across 9 bases. Losses at the gene ends were 6 bases for V and 8 bases for J; bases not matched to a gene: 17. Germline assignment: CDR1 SNHLY and CDR2 FYNNEI. This CDR3 is built from 18 residues. The CDR3, as DNA: TGTGCCAGCAGGATCCTACCGGGACAGGGAGCCTTTGATTCACCCCTCCACTTT. This encodes CASRILPGQGAFDSPLHF.

This clone was detected only a few times. The chain joins TRBV21-1 to TRBJ1-6. TRBV21-1 is recorded as a pseudogene. This CDR3 spans 14 amino acids. CDR3 in DNA: TGTGCCAGCACCCTCCCGAGGGTGGATTCACCCCTCCACTTT. Its translation: CASTLPRVDSPLHF.

This clone was picked up a small number of times. The rearrangement joins TRBV19 to TRBJ1-1; D unclear. Germline values: CDR1 LNHDA, CDR2 SQIVND (reference sequence). Trimming stripped 5 bases from V and 1 base from J, with 14 bases between. The CDR3 length is 15 residues. This CDR3 is CASSFSSYPNTEAFF. In nucleotides, the CDR3 is TGTGCCAGTAGTTTCAGCTCGTATCCGAACACTGAAGCTTTCTTT. The full variable domain, completed using reference TRBV19 and TRBJ1-1, is DGGITQSPKYLFRKEGQNVTLSCEQNLNHDAMYWYRQDPGQGLRLIYYSQIVNDFQKGDIAEGYSVSREKKESFPLTVTSAQKNPTAFYLCASSFSSYPNTEAFFGQGTRLTVV.

This clone has just a few counts. This rearrangement joins TRBV6-6 to TRBJ1-4; 7 nucleotides align to TRBD1. Trimming cost V 4 bases and J 3 bases; bases outside gene matches: 8. Germline V gene sequence: CDR1 MNHNY, CDR2 SVGAGI (reference sequence). The CDR3 runs 16 residues. CDR3 residues: CASSSPGTEANEKLFF. As DNA, the CDR3 is TGTGCCAGCAGTTCCCCCGGGACAGAGGCTAATGAAAAACTGTTTTTT.

The V call is TRBV28, the J call TRBJ2-7; 8 positions match TRBD1. V shed 4 bases and J 2 bases; nucleotides not matched to a gene: 7. The CDR3 is 15 amino acids. CDR1 MDHEN and CDR2 SYDVKM come from the germline V gene. The CDR3: CASSSGQDYTYEQYF. The DNA for the CDR3 is TGTGCCAGCAGTTCGGGACAGGACTACACCTACGAGCAGTACTTC.

The rearrangement links TRBV5-6 to TRBJ1-2; D not resolved. The CDR3 has 14 residues. V lost 2 bases to trimming and J lost 1 base, with 9 bases between them. The germline V gene has CDR1 SGHDT and CDR2 YYEEEE. CDR3 loop: CASSFFKDNYGYTF. The CDR3 DNA reads TGTGCCAGCAGCTTTTTTAAGGATAACTATGGCTACACCTTC.

This sequence joins TRBV12-5 and TRBJ2-5; D might be TRBD2 (5 bases). This CDR3 has 13 amino acids. Trimming stripped 1 base from V and 5 bases from J, with 8 bases between. The V gene's germline CDR1 is LGHNT and CDR2 FRNRAP. Here the CDR3 DNA reads TGTGCTAGTGGTTTGGGAGGGCGGGAGACCCAGTACTTC. This translates into CASGLGGRETQYF.

This clone came up a few times. The identical CDR3 is also encoded by other nucleotide sequences in the sample. The rearrangement links TRBV20-1 to TRBJ1-1; D gene uncertain. Trimming pared 1 base from V and 6 bases from J, leaving 6 bases between. CDR1 is DFQATT, CDR2 SNEGSKA, per germline (reference sequence). This CDR3 is built from 11 residues. CDR3 in amino acids: CSARGVPEAFF. The CDR3 nucleotides read TGCAGTGCTAGAGGGGTCCCTGAAGCTTTCTTT.